This T cell receptor beta chain was identified in a study of cytomegalovirus exposure and HLA in healthy donors. The overall study: In an earlier analysis, 117 million unique TCR beta sequences were found from approximately 190 million T cells. Early released data comprised about 90 million unique TCRs from HLA-typed donors.

Of note for this clone: Its antigen is not known.

The PCR made use of 60 Vbeta and 13 Jbeta primers. The table came from immunoSEQ multiplex PCR; TCRdb's copy has only in-frame clones and leaves some out. Among fewer than 150,000 clones listed, about four fifths were seen once. The CDR3 consists of 17 residues. Unmatched junction bases numbered 6, after V lost 0 bases and J lost 0 bases. CDR1 and CDR2 (germline): SGHRS, YFSETQ. Study-level results: 87-base-pair reads could not separate some V segments, including TRBV6-2 and TRBV6-3. Solely CMV serostatus was available to characterize immune exposure.

The V and J genes are TRBV5-1 and TRBJ2-7; 10 bases map to TRBD2. The sequence was obtained from a man aged 35-49 years in good health and CMV-seropositive. Sequencing input: PBMCs. CDR3 sequence (DNA): TGCGCCAGCAGCTTGGGGCTAGCGGGGGCCAACTCCTACGAGCAGTACTTC. Protein product: CASSLGLAGANSYEQYF.